Listed below are T cell receptor beta chains from one sample, sequenced in a study of blood T cells in healthy people across ages. TCRdb passed the 5' RACE reads through MiXCR, listing each CDR3 protein once. The sample has around 1.5 million distinct CDR3 sequences, approximately 60% seen once. Material: blood. Source of these receptors: a man in his late teens or twenties in good health. The CDR3 runs from the conserved cysteine through the conserved F or W. The D gene is left open where the match is weak. The size of a clone is reported for some rows only, either as once, few or many, or as a class for expanded clones.

d_call j_call v_call clone_size cdr3_aa cdr3_nt
. TRBJ2-7 TRBV9 . CASSARDNSYEQYF TGTGCCAGCAGCGCCCGGGACAACTCCTACGAGCAGTACTTC
. TRBJ2-3 TRBV29-1 few CSVVRTTSDTQYF TGCAGCGTTGTCCGGACTACGTCAGATACGCAGTATTTT
. TRBJ2-2 TRBV7-9 few CASSLADYTGELFF TGTGCCAGCAGCTTAGCAGACTACACCGGGGAGCTGTTTTTT
TRBD1 TRBJ1-6 TRBV9 . CASSEGDRRNSPLHF TGTGCCAGCAGCGAGGGGGACAGGCGTAACTCACCCCTCCACTTT
TRBD2 TRBJ2-5 TRBV11-2 . CASSFPLMGGGAPKETQYF TGTGCCAGCAGTTTCCCCCTGATGGGCGGGGGAGCGCCTAAAGAGACCCAGTACTTC
TRBD1 TRBJ2-3 TRBV4-2 . CASSSVGGGTDTQYF TGTGCCAGCAGCTCGGTAGGGGGCGGCACAGATACGCAGTATTTT
. TRBJ2-7 TRBV4-1 . CASSQNEGYEQYF TGCGCCAGCAGCCAAAACGAGGGATACGAGCAGTACTTC
. TRBJ2-1 TRBV5-1 once CASSPESNEQFF TGCGCCAGCAGTCCGGAGAGCAATGAGCAGTTCTTC
. TRBJ2-7 TRBV29-1 . CSVVPWDANYEQYF TGCAGCGTGGTTCCGTGGGACGCAAACTACGAGCAGTACTTC
. TRBJ2-3 TRBV27 few CASSLQPSPDTQYF TGTGCCAGCAGTTTACAGCCTAGCCCAGATACGCAGTATTTT
. TRBJ2-7 TRBV20-1 . CSANRDGYEQYF TGCAGTGCTAACCGGGACGGTTACGAGCAGTACTTC
. TRBJ2-3 TRBV7-2 . CASRREGLRFGDTQYF TGTGCCAGCAGGCGGGAAGGACTTAGGTTTGGTGATACGCAGTATTTT
TRBD1 TRBJ2-7 TRBV6-2/TRBV6-3 . CASRPPGQGLHEQYF TGTGCCAGCAGACCTCCGGGACAGGGTCTCCACGAGCAGTACTTC
TRBD2 TRBJ2-5 TRBV7-8 few CASSPPGLPQETQYF TGTGCCAGCAGCCCCCCGGGACTACCCCAAGAGACCCAGTACTTC
. TRBJ2-7 TRBV30 . CAWSVTGQIYEQYF TGTGCCTGGAGTGTAACAGGTCAGATCTACGAGCAGTACTTC
. TRBJ1-1 TRBV10-1 . CASSGSTEAFF TGCGCCAGCAGTGGAAGCACTGAAGCTTTCTTT
TRBD1 TRBJ2-7 TRBV15 . CATSGDRGLYEQYF TGTGCCACCAGCGGGGACAGGGGGCTCTACGAGCAGTACTTC
. TRBJ1-6 TRBV4-3 . CASSQEGEANSPLHF TGCGCCAGCAGCCAAGAGGGGGAGGCTAATTCACCCCTCCACTTT
. TRBJ1-4 TRBV24-1 . CATSDNRPNEKLFF TGTGCCACCAGTGATAACAGGCCTAATGAAAAACTGTTTTTT
. TRBJ2-6 TRBV28 few CASSLDFSGANVLTF TGTGCCAGCAGTTTAGACTTCTCTGGGGCCAACGTCCTGACTTTC
. TRBJ1-2 TRBV7-2 . CASSTHAGTHYGYTF TGTGCCAGCAGCACCCACGCCGGGACACATTATGGCTACACCTTC
TRBD1 TRBJ2-5 TRBV5-1 . CASRPGGSGETQYF TGCGCCAGCAGACCAGGGGGCTCTGGTGAGACCCAGTACTTC
. TRBJ1-6 TRBV4-3 . CASSPRFYRENSPLHF TGCGCCAGCAGCCCTCGATTTTACAGGGAAAATTCACCCCTCCACTTT
. TRBJ1-6 TRBV12-3/TRBV12-4 . CASSLRGLGNSPLHF TGTGCCAGCAGTTTAAGGGGATTGGGGAATTCACCCCTCCACTTT
. TRBJ1-2 TRBV14 . CASSQSIRIGYTF TGTGCCAGCAGCCAATCTATCAGGATCGGCTACACCTTC
TRBD1 TRBJ1-2 TRBV29-1 . CSVSEGGRDREGYTF TGCAGCGTTAGTGAAGGAGGCCGGGACAGGGAAGGCTACACCTTC